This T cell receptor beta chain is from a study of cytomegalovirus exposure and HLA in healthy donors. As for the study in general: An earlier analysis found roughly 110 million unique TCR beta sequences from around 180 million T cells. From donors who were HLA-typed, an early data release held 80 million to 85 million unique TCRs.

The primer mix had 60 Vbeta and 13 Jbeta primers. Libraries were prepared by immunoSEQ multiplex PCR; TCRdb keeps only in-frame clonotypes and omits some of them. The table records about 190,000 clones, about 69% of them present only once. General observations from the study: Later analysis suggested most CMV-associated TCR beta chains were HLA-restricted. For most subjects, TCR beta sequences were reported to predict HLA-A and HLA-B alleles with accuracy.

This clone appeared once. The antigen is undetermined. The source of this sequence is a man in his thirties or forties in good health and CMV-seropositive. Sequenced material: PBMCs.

The CDR3 is CASSLYVAGGRSTDTQYF. The CDR3 coding sequence is TGTGCCAGCAGCTTATACGTGGCGGGGGGCCGTAGCACAGATACGCAGTATTTT. V gene TRBV7-2 combines with J gene TRBJ2-3; 8 bases agree with TRBD2. The germline CDR1 and CDR2 sequences are SGHTA and FQGNSA. The V gene end was trimmed by 2 bases and the J gene end by 0 bases; junction bases not matched to a gene: 10. This CDR3 comprises 18 residues.